This TCR beta chain emerged from a study of blood T cell repertoires in COVID-19. Each recovered donor of Cohort 3 presented with two negative PCRs, clearance, or symptom resolution. CDR3 length: 14 residues. V gave up 4 bases and J gave up 0 bases, with 6 bases separating them. From germline, CDR1 is MDHEN and CDR2 SYDVKM. The repertoire was sequenced with immunoSEQ multiplex PCR; TCRdb's copy has only in-frame clones and lacks some. This sample yields 490,000 or so clones, of which approximately 86% are seen a single time; approximately 8% belongs to the top ten. This clonotype was sampled from a woman aged 60 to 75 who had recovered from COVID-19. This chain joins TRBV28 and TRBJ1-4; D not resolved. Material: PBMCs or T cells enriched from blood (not recorded which). The CDR3 DNA is TGTGCCAGCAGTTCTGGCTCAACTAATGAAAAACTGTTTTTT. It codes for CASSSGSTNEKLFF.